These 11 T cell receptor beta chains share one sample of origin, sequenced in a study of T-cell reconstitution after alpha-beta-depleted transplantation in children. The library targeted TCRbeta and was prepared with unique molecular identifiers. TCRdb used MiXCR to reprocess the PCR reads, holding one entry per CDR3 protein. The sample holds around 200,000 distinct CDR3 sequences; about 6.3% are singletons and the top ten take roughly 3%. Sequences were derived from PBMCs from the stem cell graft donor, sampled from the stem cell graft. These receptors were taken from a human donor who donated a stem cell graft to a child with Wiskott-Aldrich syndrome.

This clonotype has ten or more counts. V usage is TRBV20-1 and J usage is TRBJ2-7; 12 bases fit TRBD2. V gave up 6 bases and J gave up 3 bases; unmatched junction bases: 3. CDR1 and CDR2 from the germline V gene are DFQATT and SNEGSKA (reference sequence). The CDR3 loop spans 13 amino acids. Written as DNA, the CDR3 is TGCAGTGCGCGGACTAGCGGGGTCTACGAGCAGTACTTC. Its protein product is CSARTSGVYEQYF.

This clonotype was picked up many times. The rearrangement links TRBV5-6 to TRBJ2-7; 8 bases are a match to TRBD1. The CDR3 spans 17 residues. Trimming took 4 bases from V and 3 from J; bases not matched to a gene: 15. Germline-derived CDR1 and CDR2 are SGHDT and YYEEEE. CDR3 sequence: CASSLIQLRDRNYEQYF. CDR3 coding DNA: TGTGCCAGCAGCCTGATCCAACTCCGGGACAGGAACTACGAGCAGTACTTC.

This clonotype occurred many times. This rearrangement joins TRBV6-5 to TRBJ1-5; 7 bases line up with TRBD1. V lost 10 bases, J lost 0 bases, and 18 bases stayed unmatched. Per germline, CDR1 MNHEY and CDR2 SVGAGI. The CDR3 has 18 residues. DNA for the CDR3: TGTGCCACCGGAGGGAGACAGGGAAGGATGGATAGCAATCAGCCCCAGCATTTT. It specifies CATGGRQGRMDSNQPQHF.

This clonotype was counted many times. The gene calls are TRBV5-1 and TRBJ2-7; tentatively, D is TRBD1 (6 bases). The germline V gene has CDR1 SGHRS and CDR2 YFSETQ. This CDR3 is 17 amino acids long. The V gene lost 5 bases and the J gene lost 2 bases, with 23 bases spanning the gap. Here the CDR3 reads CASSQGTSAVPPYEQYF. For the CDR3, the DNA is TGCGCCAGCAGTCAAGGGACATCCGCCGTCCCTCCCTACGAGCAGTACTTC.

This clonotype was observed at least ten times. The chain recombines TRBV30 with TRBJ2-3, with 8 bases aligning to TRBD2. This CDR3 contains 17 residues. V trimming: 2 bases; J trimming: 3 bases; junction bases outside the gene matches: 13. Germline V gene lookup returns CDR1 GTSNPN and CDR2 SVGIG (reference sequence). This CDR3 reads CAWSPRVLAGITDTQYF. The CDR3 DNA reads TGTGCCTGGAGTCCTCGGGTGTTAGCGGGAATAACAGATACGCAGTATTTT.

This clonotype has a count of ten or more. The rearrangement joins TRBV24-1 to TRBJ2-5; 10 positions agree with TRBD1. V trimming: 2 bases; J trimming: 1 base; junction bases outside the gene matches: 12. This CDR3 has 19 amino acids. Germline V lookup: CDR1 KGHDR, CDR2 SFDVKD. CDR3 nucleotide sequence: TGTGCCACCAGTGATTCGATGTTCCCGGGACAGGGGCTCCAAGAGACCCAGTACTTC. It encodes CATSDSMFPGQGLQETQYF.

Only a few counts were recorded for this clonotype. The V gene is TRBV5-5, the J gene TRBJ2-7; the D is unclear. Germline CDR1 and CDR2: SGHKS and YYEKEE (reference sequence). This CDR3 comprises 13 residues. Trimming removed 2 bases from V and 0 bases from J, with 6 bases in between. CDR3 residues: CASSFLNSYEQYF. The CDR3 region has the DNA TGTGCCAGCAGCTTTTTAAACTCCTACGAGCAGTACTTC.

This clonotype has a count of ten or more. The chain is built from TRBV7-9 and TRBJ2-3; TRBD2 aligns across 9 bases. Looked up from germline, CDR1 is SEHNR and CDR2 is FQNEAQ (reference sequence). V lost 11 bases, J lost 2 bases, and 8 bases stayed unmatched. This CDR3 is built from 14 residues. The CDR3 nucleotides are TGTGCCGGGGGAGAGCGGGAGGTCACAGATACGCAGTATTTT. Protein: CAGGEREVTDTQYF.

Comments on this clonotype: It may be a read error: a sequence one base away is much more abundant. The chain joins TRBV11-3 to TRBJ1-2; D unclear. In germline, CDR1 is SGHNT, CDR2 YENEEA. The CDR3 has 13 residues. Trimming cost V 2 bases and J 8 bases, with 12 bases left between them. CDR3 residues: CASSLRTLGGYTF. The CDR3 bases are TGTGCCAGCAGCTTAAGAACCTTGGGCGGCTACACCTTC.

This clonotype was recorded at least ten times. The genes are TRBV11-3 and TRBJ2-1; 10 bases match TRBD2. CDR1 and CDR2 from the germline V gene are SGHNT and YENEEA. With 6 bases clipped from V and 9 bases from J, the junction kept 8 bases outside the gene matches. This CDR3 comprises 14 residues. The CDR3 spells CASSPLAGVSEQFF. For the CDR3, the DNA is TGTGCCAGCAGTCCCCTAGCGGGAGTAAGTGAGCAGTTCTTC.

There are many counts of this clonotype. This chain links TRBV10-1 with TRBJ2-5; D may match TRBD1 or TRBD2 (6 bases each). Trimming removed 3 bases from V and 2 bases from J, with 10 bases in between. Germline CDR1 reads WNHNN; CDR2 reads SYGVQD (reference sequence). The CDR3 is 14 residues long. CDR3 sequence (DNA): TGCGCCAGCAGTGATGGGGGGCTTCAAGAGACCCAGTACTTC. This sequence encodes CASSDGGLQETQYF.